The subject of this entry is one TCR beta chain. Its antigen specificity is not known. No qualities accompany the bases; no much larger clone lies one base away. This record comes from a study of cytomegalovirus exposure and HLA in healthy donors (dated by TCRdb to about 2017). Regarding the complete study: According to a later analysis, the 120 or so validation repertoires were produced on the same platform as the roughly 600 repertoires of the first cohort. The study was designed to test whether signatures of past pathogen exposure could be identified by cataloging public T cell receptors. A separate validation cohort of 100 to 150 different subjects was used in addition to the 666-subject first cohort. The study combined high-throughput TCR immunosequencing, statistical association of individual TCRs with disease status, and machine learning to predict cytomegalovirus infection status.

Overall study outcomes, separate from this receptor: A later analysis lacked HLA typing for the validation cohort, so it scored co-occurrence in that cohort across all 120 or so repertoires. The classifier was reported to diagnose cytomegalovirus status with high specificity and sensitivity in both the original cohort and the validation cohort. In the study, around 160 TCR beta chains were listed as associated with cytomegalovirus. Across donors, most TCR sequences were observed very rarely, whereas some public TCRs were present in many individuals. A few of the identified cytomegalovirus-associated TCR beta chains were confirmed in vitro to be specific for cytomegalovirus antigens. The authors suggested that the approach could potentially be generalized to other disease states and immunological phenotypes. Of the cluster scores, around 95% were above 0 in a later analysis, which found that TCRs clustered in the first cohort also tended to co-occur in the 110 or so validation repertoires.

Library generation was performed with the immunoSEQ multiplex PCR assay. The authors' pipeline ran thus. To diagnose cytomegalovirus status from the catalog of TCR beta chain sequences, a statistical classification framework was built. TCRdb provides this immuneACCESS table in a form limited to in-frame rearrangements. Some clones are lacking; in checked studies, under half of them reflect an unresolved V gene, and why the rest are absent is not known. That table furnishes V, J and clone size, whereas the DNA furnished D and trimming. The sample yields 110,000 or so clones; 86% were counted once. Of the sample, about 5.3% falls within the top ten clones. The donors were included in the validation cohort of approximately 130 subjects, a group kept apart from the roughly 670-subject first cohort. This TCR was sampled from a man between 18 and 35 years old in good health and CMV-seronegative. The sequencing input was PBMCs.

The sequence in DNA is TGTGCCAGCAGCTTGGAAAGGGGGCCGGACTATGGCTACACCTTC. Its coded protein is CASSLERGPDYGYTF. Recombination linked TRBV5-4 to TRBJ1-2, and 7 junctional nucleotides match TRBD1. Sequences SGHNT (CDR1) and YYREEE (CDR2) are obtained from the germline V gene (reference sequence). Unmatched junction bases come to 5, with V trimmed by 0 bases and J by 3 bases. There are 15 amino acids in the CDR3, from cysteine to phenylalanine inclusive. Just the 45-base CDR3 DNA is kept, in frame starting at base 1.